This TCR beta chain was recovered during a study of blood T cells in healthy people across ages. The CDR3 covers 15 residues. Germline V gene lookup returns CDR1 SEHNR and CDR2 FQNEAQ (reference sequence). The second PCR ran roughly 6 to 11 cycles with a sample-barcoded 5' primer and J-beta primers. Via MiXCR, TCRdb re-called the 5' RACE reads, giving one row per CDR3 protein. Counted here are more than 800,000 distinct CDR3 sequences, more than 25% occurring once; the ten biggest clones make up roughly 17%. Of note for this clonotype: One end of the junction does not line up with germline, which may come from a read error.

Sample: blood. The sequence derives from an elderly woman in good health. The V gene is TRBV7-9, the J gene TRBJ2-7, with 9 bases matching TRBD1. The CDR3 here is CAGSLPGQGSYEQYF. In DNA, the CDR3 is TGTGCCGGCAGCTTACCCGGACAGGGGTCCTACGAGCAGTACTTC.